These T cell receptor beta chains were read from a single sample in a study of blood T cell repertoires in COVID-19. Clones were sequenced by immunoSEQ multiplex PCR, and TCRdb holds only the in-frame ones, with some missing. The data hold more than 110,000 clones, with around 89% observed a single time. Sequencing used peripheral blood. The receptors here all came from a man aged 55 to 70 with active or convalescent COVID-19. The CDR3 runs from the conserved cysteine through the conserved F or W. A D gene is named only where the DNA matches it firmly. Expanded clones are given a class, and other clones once, few, many or no size at all.

abundance | j_gene | v_gene | d_gene | CDR3aa | CDR3nt
few | TRBJ2-2 | TRBV20-1 | TRBD2 | CSASKAGGPTGELFF | TGCAGTGCTAGTAAGGCGGGAGGGCCCACCGGGGAGCTGTTTTTT
- | TRBJ1-2 | TRBV24-1 | - | CATSEARGNYGYTF | TGTGCCACCAGTGAAGCCCGTGGTAACTATGGCTACACCTTC
- | TRBJ2-7 | TRBV18 | - | CASSPPSSYEQYF | TGTGCCAGCTCACCTCCTTCCTCCTACGAGCAGTACTTC
few | TRBJ1-6 | TRBV27 | - | CASRAPPVNSPLHF | TGTGCCAGCAGGGCCCCGCCCGTGAATTCACCCCTCCACTTT
- | TRBJ1-1 | TRBV28 | TRBD1 | CASSLTGGYWNTEAFF | TGTGCCAGCAGTCTTACAGGGGGCTATTGGAACACTGAAGCTTTCTTT
- | TRBJ2-1 | TRBV7-3 | TRBD2 | CASSSGGEPNNPNEQFF | TGTGCCAGCAGCTCCGGGGGGGAACCCAACAATCCCAATGAGCAGTTCTTC
- | TRBJ2-5 | TRBV5-5 | - | CASRGGASRNYQETQYF | TGTGCCAGCAGGGGAGGAGCGAGCCGAAATTACCAAGAGACCCAGTACTTC
- | TRBJ2-5 | TRBV5-6 | TRBD1 | CASSGNRGLRETQYF | TGTGCCAGCAGCGGGAACAGGGGGCTTCGCGAGACCCAGTACTTC
- | TRBJ2-2 | TRBV7-2 | TRBD2 | CASSFRLAGGYGELFF | TGTGCCAGCAGCTTCAGACTAGCGGGAGGGTACGGGGAGCTGTTTTTT
- | TRBJ1-6 | TRBV30 | TRBD1 | CAWRLSTGSISPLHF | TGTGCCTGGAGGCTATCGACAGGGTCGATTTCACCCCTCCACTTT
- | TRBJ2-7 | TRBV7-2 | - | CASSLAGTLTYEQYF | TGTGCCAGCAGCTTAGCTGGGACACTAACCTACGAGCAGTACTTC
- | TRBJ2-2 | TRBV4-2 | - | CASSQESLRDTGELFF | TGTGCCAGCAGCCAAGAATCCCTACGGGATACCGGGGAGCTGTTTTTT
- | TRBJ2-7 | TRBV7-6 | TRBD2 | CASSSLAVSSYEQYF | TGTGCCAGCAGCTCCCTAGCGGTAAGCTCCTACGAGCAGTACTTC
- | TRBJ2-1 | TRBV6-5 | - | CASTSTPNEQFF | TGTGCCAGCACCTCGACTCCAAATGAGCAGTTCTTC
once | TRBJ1-4 | TRBV9 | - | CASSGGGATNEKLFF | TGTGCCAGCAGCGGAGGGGGTGCAACTAATGAAAAACTGTTTTTT
- | TRBJ1-6 | TRBV5-4 | TRBD1 | CASSSPGQGPSPLHF | TGTGCCAGCAGCTCACCCGGACAGGGGCCCTCACCCCTCCACTTT
- | TRBJ1-2 | TRBV21-1 | - | CASSNEDRYGYTF | TGTGCCAGCAGCAATGAGGACAGGTATGGCTACACCTTC
- | TRBJ1-2 | TRBV2 | - | CASTKGQQIYGYTF | TGTGCCAGCACCAAAGGACAGCAGATCTATGGCTACACCTTC
- | TRBJ2-7 | TRBV30 | TRBD2 | CAWSVGGHEQYF | TGTGCCTGGAGTGTGGGAGGGCACGAGCAGTACTTC
- | TRBJ1-1 | TRBV7-9 | - | CASSHQSAETTEAFF | TGTGCCAGCAGCCATCAGTCGGCGGAGACCACTGAAGCTTTCTTT
- | TRBJ2-3 | TRBV24-1 | TRBD2 | CATSDTWTSGRDSTDTQYF | TGTGCCACCAGTGACACCTGGACTAGCGGGAGGGATAGCACAGATACGCAGTATTTT
- | TRBJ1-5 | TRBV2 | - | CASSETGQNNQPQHF | TGTGCCAGCAGTGAAACGGGACAAAACAATCAGCCCCAGCATTTT
- | TRBJ2-7 | TRBV6-1 | - | CASSELWEQYF | TGTGCCAGCAGTGAATTGTGGGAGCAGTACTTT
- | TRBJ1-2 | TRBV3-1/TRBV3-2 | - | CASSQQGRGYTF | TGTGCCAGCAGCCAACAGGGTCGGGGCTACACCTTC
once | TRBJ2-4 | TRBV7-2 | - | CASSLSRDTNIQYF | TGTGCCAGCAGCTTGAGCAGGGACACCAACATTCAGTACTTC
- | TRBJ1-1 | TRBV6-1 | - | CASSEGYSGNTEAFF | TGTGCCAGCAGTGAAGGGTATAGTGGGAACACTGAAGCTTTCTTT
- | TRBJ1-1 | TRBV27 | - | CASSTGLIMNTEAFF | TGTGCCAGCAGTACAGGGTTAATCATGAACACTGAAGCTTTCTTT
- | TRBJ1-4 | TRBV30 | - | CAWTATNEKLFF | TGTGCCTGGACTGCAACTAATGAAAAACTGTTTTTT
- | TRBJ2-5 | TRBV14 | - | CASSLLAFGGQETQYF | TGTGCCAGCAGCTTACTAGCCTTCGGGGGCCAAGAGACCCAGTACTTC
- | TRBJ1-2 | TRBV28 | TRBD1 | CASRKQGQLNYGYTF | TGTGCCAGCAGGAAACAGGGGCAGCTGAACTATGGCTACACCTTC
- | TRBJ1-5 | TRBV18 | TRBD1 | CASSPELTGVWPQHF | TGTGCCAGCTCACCGGAATTGACAGGGGTTTGGCCCCAGCATTTT
- | TRBJ2-5 | TRBV11-2 | - | CASSNREGTQYF | TGTGCCAGCAGCAACAGGGAGGGGACCCAGTACTTC
- | TRBJ1-2 | TRBV28 | - | CATEQTNYGYTF | TGTGCCACCGAACAGACTAACTATGGCTACACCTTC
few | TRBJ2-7 | TRBV5-4 | TRBD1 | CASSSGTATYEQYF | TGTGCCAGCAGCTCCGGGACAGCAACTTACGAGCAGTACTTC
- | TRBJ1-6 | TRBV30 | TRBD1 | CAWTSGTGGNSPLHF | TGTGCCTGGACCTCCGGGACAGGGGGAAATTCACCCCTCCACTTT
- | TRBJ2-7 | TRBV4-1 | TRBD1 | CASRATGGSYEQYF | TGCGCCAGCAGGGCGACAGGGGGTTCGTACGAGCAGTACTTC
few | TRBJ2-2 | TRBV4-2 | TRBD2 | CASSQGAGRETGELFF | TGTGCCAGCAGCCAAGGGGCCGGGCGGGAGACCGGGGAGCTGTTTTTT
- | TRBJ1-2 | TRBV6-6 | - | CASSAGDGYTF | TGTGCCAGCAGTGCAGGGGATGGCTACACCTTC
- | TRBJ2-5 | TRBV4-3 | TRBD2 | CASSQDRAGGGETQYF | TGCGCCAGCAGCCAAGATAGAGCGGGGGGTGGGGAGACCCAGTACTTC
- | TRBJ2-1 | TRBV19 | TRBD2 | CASSTGLAGVSEQFF | TGTGCCAGTAGTACCGGACTAGCGGGAGTCTCTGAGCAGTTCTTC
many | TRBJ1-5 | TRBV7-2 | - | CASSLYGSTGQPQHF | TGTGCCAGCAGCTTATACGGCTCTACAGGGCAGCCCCAGCATTTT
- | TRBJ1-5 | TRBV30 | - | CAGGDGNQPQHF | TGTGCCGGAGGGGACGGGAATCAGCCCCAGCATTTT
- | TRBJ1-2 | TRBV12-3/TRBV12-4 | - | CASSPGLIYGYTF | TGTGCCAGCAGTCCTGGACTGATCTATGGCTACACCTTC
- | TRBJ1-6 | TRBV13 | TRBD1 | CASSLGTGASPLHF | TGTGCCAGCAGCTTAGGGACAGGGGCTTCACCCCTCCACTTT
- | TRBJ1-5 | TRBV10-1 | - | CASHRGKDLHSNQPQHF | TGCGCCAGCCACAGAGGGAAAGACTTACATAGCAATCAGCCCCAGCATTTT
- | TRBJ1-2 | TRBV6-5 | - | CASSYLGGGYTF | TGTGCCAGCAGTTACTTAGGCGGAGGCTACACCTTC
once | TRBJ2-3 | TRBV18 | - | CASSEGATDTQYF | TGTGCCAGCTCGGAGGGAGCCACAGATACGCAGTATTTT
- | TRBJ2-7 | TRBV5-1 | TRBD2 | CASSSSGRYEQYF | TGCGCCAGCAGCTCTAGCGGGAGGTACGAGCAGTACTTC